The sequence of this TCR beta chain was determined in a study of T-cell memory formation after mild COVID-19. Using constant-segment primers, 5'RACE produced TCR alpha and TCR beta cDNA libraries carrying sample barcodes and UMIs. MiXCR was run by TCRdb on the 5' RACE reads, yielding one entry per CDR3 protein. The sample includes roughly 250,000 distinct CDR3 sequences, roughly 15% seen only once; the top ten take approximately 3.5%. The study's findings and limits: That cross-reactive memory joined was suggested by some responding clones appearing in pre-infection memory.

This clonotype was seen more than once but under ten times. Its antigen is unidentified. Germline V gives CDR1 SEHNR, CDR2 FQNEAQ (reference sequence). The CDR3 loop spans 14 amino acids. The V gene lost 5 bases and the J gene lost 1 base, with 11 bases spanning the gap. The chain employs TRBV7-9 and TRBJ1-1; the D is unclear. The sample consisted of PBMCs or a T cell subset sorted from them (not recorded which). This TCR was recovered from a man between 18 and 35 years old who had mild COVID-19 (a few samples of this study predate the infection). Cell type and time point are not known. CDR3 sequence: CASSERRENTEAFF. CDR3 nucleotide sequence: TGTGCCAGCAGCGAGAGAAGAGAGAACACTGAAGCTTTCTTT.